The 24 T cell receptor beta chains below all came from one sample that was sequenced in a study of blood T cells in healthy people across ages. Alongside a J-beta primer mix, a sample-barcoded 5' primer served in a second PCR lasting roughly 6 to 11 cycles. Each CDR3 protein gets one entry after TCRdb re-called the 5' RACE reads with MiXCR. Counted here are some 1 million distinct CDR3 sequences, roughly 45% occurring once; the ten biggest clones make up approximately 17%. What was sequenced was blood. These receptors all stem from a woman between 55 and 75 years old in good health.

CDR3 protein: CATSRDAGPYEQYF. The CDR3 DNA follows: TGTGCCACCAGCAGAGATGCAGGTCCCTACGAGCAGTACTTC. The chain links TRBV15 to TRBJ2-7; D call uncertain. The germline V gene encodes CDR1 LNHNV and CDR2 YYDKDF (reference sequence). Trimming took off 0 bases at V and 2 bases at J, with 8 bases between the two ends. The length of the CDR3 is 14 residues.

This clonotype showed up just once. This chain joins TRBV15 and TRBJ2-5; 12 bases are shared with TRBD2. This CDR3 spans 16 amino acids. Losses at the gene ends were 3 bases for V and 4 bases for J; bases not matched to a gene: 6. Germline lookup yields CDR1 LNHNV and CDR2 YYDKDF (reference sequence). CDR3 bases: TGTGCCACCAGCAGTGGTCCGACTAGCGGGAGAGAGACCCAGTACTTC. This gives the protein CATSSGPTSGRETQYF.

V is TRBV6-6 and J is TRBJ2-3; 8 positions agree with TRBD2. The germline CDR1 and CDR2 sequences are MNHNY and SVGAGI (reference sequence). The CDR3 is made up of 11 amino acids. Unmatched junction bases numbered 1, after V lost 5 bases and J lost 9 bases. This CDR3 reads CASSSGRTQYF. DNA for the CDR3: TGTGCCAGCAGTAGCGGGAGAACGCAGTATTTT.

Note on this clonotype: A much larger clone lies one base from this, so it may be a read error. V is TRBV7-8 and J is TRBJ2-5; D is unresolved. This CDR3 contains 13 residues. The germline V gene has CDR1 SGHVS and CDR2 FQNEAQ. The CDR3 sequence: CVSRAFRFETQYF. CDR3 nucleotide sequence: TGTGTCAGCCGGGCGTTCCGATTTGAGACCCAGTACTTC.

This clonotype turned up a few times. The V and J genes are TRBV25-1 and TRBJ1-5, with a possible D match to TRBD1 (5 bases). The V gene lost 11 bases and the J gene lost 10 bases, with 21 bases spanning the gap. This CDR3 is built from 13 residues. Germline V gene lookup returns CDR1 MGHDK and CDR2 SYGVNS. CDR3 nucleotides: TGTGCCTCCCGCGGGACGCCTGGTGACCCCCAGCATTTT. This encodes CASRGTPGDPQHF.

This chain joins TRBV7-8 and TRBJ2-3; 7 nucleotides align to TRBD2. The CDR3 totals 15 residues. Germline V lookup: CDR1 SGHVS, CDR2 FQNEAQ. Trimming cost V 4 bases and J 1 base; bases outside gene matches: 5. As DNA, the CDR3 is TGTGCCAGCAGCTGGGAGGGCAGTCGCACAGATACGCAGTATTTT. Its translation: CASSWEGSRTDTQYF.

Comment on this clonotype: The germline gene is not matched at one end of the junction; a read error may be the cause. This chain connects TRBV2 to TRBJ2-4, with a tentative D call TRBD1 (6 bases). CDR3 length: 12 residues. CDR1 SNHLY and CDR2 FYNNEI come from the germline V gene. The CDR3 loop reads CARRGAKNIQYF. The CDR3 DNA sequence: TGTGCCCGCAGGGGCGCCAAAAACATTCAGTACTTC.

This rearrangement joins TRBV5-8 to TRBJ2-4; no clear D. Germline CDR1 SGHTS, CDR2 YDEGEE. This CDR3 spans 13 amino acids. Trimming took off 4 bases at V and 7 bases at J, with 12 bases between the two ends. The CDR3 DNA is TGTGCCAGCAGCGTGTCAGGTTTGAACATTCAGTACTTC. Translation: CASSVSGLNIQYF.

The chain joins TRBV5-1 to TRBJ2-2, with D unresolved. Germline V gene lookup returns CDR1 SGHRS and CDR2 YFSETQ. V lost 4 bases, J lost 6 bases, and 13 bases lay in between. There are 14 residues in the CDR3. The DNA for the CDR3 is TGCGCCAGCAGCCCTAAGGTATCAGCCGGGGAGCTGTTTTTT. Translation gives CASSPKVSAGELFF.

In its sample, this clonotype was seen a few times. The chain has TRBV9 and TRBJ2-7; TRBD2 agrees at 12 bases. The CDR3 runs to 14 residues. Germline CDR1 reads SGDLS; CDR2 reads YYNGEE. The junction had 0 bases not matched to a gene; V was cut back by 0 bases and J by 5 bases. The DNA of the CDR3 is TGTGCCAGCAGCGTAGGGACTAGCGGGGACGAGCAGTACTTC. Its protein product is CASSVGTSGDEQYF.

This clonotype was detected only a few times. This sequence joins TRBV4-1 and TRBJ2-3; 7 bases are a match to TRBD2. There are 16 residues in the CDR3. The ends lost 7 bases at V and 6 bases at J; junction bases unmatched: 16. Germline loops: CDR1 MGHRA, CDR2 YSYEKL. The CDR3 spells CASTPGPGGSGDTQYF. CDR3 DNA: TGCGCCAGCACGCCAGGACCAGGCGGGAGTGGGGATACGCAGTATTTT.

This clonotype was counted between two and nine times. The chain combines TRBV6-1 with TRBJ2-3; TRBD2 matches 13 bases. V dropped 8 bases and J dropped 3; count of bases not matched to a gene: 8. CDR3 length: 16 residues. CDR1 is MNHNS and CDR2 is SASEGT in the germline V gene. CDR3 region: CASHRTSGSVTDTQYF. CDR3 nucleotides: TGTGCCAGCCACCGGACTAGCGGGAGTGTGACAGATACGCAGTATTTT.

The rearrangement joins TRBV27 to TRBJ2-3; 8 bases match TRBD1. The CDR3 consists of 15 residues. V gave up 5 bases and J gave up 2 bases; unmatched junction bases: 6. In germline, CDR1 is MNHEY, CDR2 SMNVEV (reference sequence). CDR3 region: CASSPRTGYTDTQYF. The CDR3 DNA reads TGTGCCAGCAGTCCGAGGACAGGGTACACAGATACGCAGTATTTT.

The CDR3 protein is CASSSRQGNTDTQYF. The CDR3 DNA follows: TGTGCCAGCAGTTCCCGACAGGGTAATACAGATACGCAGTATTTT. V is TRBV6-2 or TRBV6-3 and J is TRBJ2-3, with 7 bases identical to TRBD1. This CDR3 is built from 15 residues. The V and J ends lost 4 bases and 3 bases, in that order; junction bases with no gene match: 7. Germline CDR1 and CDR2: MNHEY and SVGEGT.

The chain uses TRBV6-2 or TRBV6-3 and TRBJ2-1; TRBD2 aligns across 9 bases. Losses at the gene ends were 7 bases for V and 3 bases for J; bases not matched to a gene: 7. Germline V gene data show CDR1 as MNHEY and CDR2 as SVGEGT. This CDR3 is 15 amino acids long. The CDR3 loop reads CASIQRGAGYNEQFF. CDR3 DNA: TGTGCCAGCATTCAGCGGGGGGCCGGCTACAATGAGCAGTTCTTC.

The chain employs TRBV10-1 and TRBJ2-5, with 7 bases aligning to TRBD1. The J call may be mistaken, given a closer DNA end match to TRBJ2-4. Germline V gene data show CDR1 as WNHNN and CDR2 as SYGVQD (reference sequence). The CDR3 extends over 17 amino acids. CDR3 residues: CASSESGKPGQQNIQYF. CDR3 nucleotide sequence: TGCGCCAGCAGTGAGTCGGGCAAACCGGGACAGCAAAACATTCAGTACTTC.

This clonotype was seen a handful of times. V gene TRBV28 combines with J gene TRBJ2-7; TRBD2 aligns across 11 bases. With V trimmed by 6 bases and J by 2 bases, 3 bases remained unmatched. Germline-derived CDR1 and CDR2 are MDHEN and SYDVKM. There are 14 residues in the CDR3. The CDR3 loop is CASRRLAGTYEQYF. Here the CDR3 DNA reads TGTGCCAGCAGGAGACTAGCGGGAACCTACGAGCAGTACTTC.

V is TRBV18 and J is TRBJ2-6; D may be TRBD1 (6 bases). Germline V gives CDR1 KGHSH, CDR2 LQKENI. The CDR3 is made up of 19 amino acids. V lost 1 base to trimming and J lost 0 bases, with 16 bases between them. In DNA, the CDR3 is TGTGCCAGCTCACCACTCAGGGCGACAGGTTCCTCTGGGGCCAACGTCCTGACTTTC. It encodes CASSPLRATGSSGANVLTF.

The V gene is TRBV20-1, the J gene TRBJ1-1; D gene unclear. Germline lookup yields CDR1 DFQATT and CDR2 SNEGSKA (reference sequence). V was cut by 2 bases and J by 1 base, with 23 bases left in between. The CDR3 is 18 residues long. The DNA of the CDR3 is TGCAGTGCTAGAAATTATTCGCGGTTCGCGGTTGGGAACACTGAAGCTTTCTTT. This gives the protein CSARNYSRFAVGNTEAFF.

The chain couples TRBV12-3 or TRBV12-4 to TRBJ2-1; 13 bases are shared with TRBD2. The DNA end is more similar to TRBJ2-7, so the J call may be wrong. The length of the CDR3 is 16 residues. CDR3 sequence: CASQTSGGPGYNEQYF. The CDR3 nucleotides read TGTGCCAGCCAGACTAGCGGGGGGCCCGGCTACAATGAGCAGTACTTC.

This clonotype was counted between two and nine times. V is TRBV28 and J is TRBJ2-4, with D perhaps assigned TRBD1 or TRBD2 (6 bases each). CDR1 and CDR2 from the germline V gene are MDHEN and SYDVKM. Trimming removed 10 bases from V and 3 bases from J, with 16 bases in between. The length of the CDR3 is 14 residues. Here the CDR3 reads CATRGRDGKNIQYF. The CDR3 bases are TGTGCCACCCGGGGGCGGGACGGCAAAAACATTCAGTACTTC.

This CDR3 is CASSYRSVSPNTEAFF. CDR3 coding DNA: TGTGCCAGCAGTTACAGGTCGGTCAGCCCGAACACTGAAGCTTTCTTT. The V and J genes are TRBV6-5 and TRBJ1-1; D remains unclear. CDR1 is MNHEY and CDR2 is SVGAGI in the germline V gene. V dropped 2 bases and J dropped 1 base, with 14 bases sitting between them. The CDR3 is 16 residues long.

The chain links TRBV12-3 or TRBV12-4 to TRBJ2-1, with D possibly matching TRBD2 (5 bases). CDR3 length: 14 amino acids. With 6 bases removed from V and 4 bases from J, the gap between germline ends came to 13 bases. CDR3: CASRTNGAYNEQFF. The CDR3 DNA reads TGTGCCAGCAGGACTAACGGTGCGTACAATGAGCAGTTCTTC.

The gene calls are TRBV28 and TRBJ2-7; TRBD1 aligns across 10 bases. The CDR3 is 14 amino acids. Germline loops: CDR1 MDHEN, CDR2 SYDVKM. With V trimmed by 7 bases and J by 3 bases, 6 bases remained unmatched. CDR3 nucleotides: TGTGCCAGCACGGGGACAGGGGAATACTACGAGCAGTACTTC. This gives the protein CASTGTGEYYEQYF.